These 28 T cell receptor beta chains were all obtained from the same sample, sequenced in a study of T cell changes during pregnancy in multiple sclerosis. Clones were read by immunoSEQ multiplex PCR, and TCRdb kept only the in-frame ones, dropping some. This sample has about 100,000 clones, with approximately 90% found just once. The starting material was peripheral blood, obtained in the second trimester of pregnancy. These receptors were collected from a female donor with multiple sclerosis, enrolled in a pregnancy study.

This sequence joins TRBV5-6 and TRBJ1-1; the D gene is possibly TRBD1 (6 bases). Germline V lookup: CDR1 SGHDT, CDR2 YYEEEE. Between the trimmed V and J ends, which lost 3 bases and 8 bases, there was a span of 14 bases. The CDR3 is 13 residues long. DNA for the CDR3: TGTGCCAGCAGCTCCGGGACACAAGGGGAAGCTTTCTTT. This translates into CASSSGTQGEAFF.

The chain has TRBV7-6 and TRBJ1-1; no clear D. The CDR3 consists of 14 residues. Trimming shortened V by 0 bases and J by 6 bases, and 11 bases separated the two germline ends. Germline V gene data show CDR1 as SGHVS and CDR2 as FNYEAQ. CDR3 nucleotide sequence: TGTGCCAGCAGCTTAGCGGGAGGCCAGGCTGAAGCTTTCTTT. Its protein is CASSLAGGQAEAFF.

A note on this clone: Within the sample, other DNA sequences also encode this same CDR3. The CDR3 loop reads CASSPTGAGANVLTF. CDR3 DNA sequence: TGCGCCAGCAGCCCGACAGGTGCTGGGGCCAACGTCCTGACTTTC. V usage is TRBV5-1 and J usage is TRBJ2-6; maybe TRBD1 (6 bases). The CDR3 sequence is 15 residues long. CDR1 and CDR2 from the germline V gene are SGHRS and YFSETQ. V was clipped by 4 bases and J by 2 bases, with 10 bases between them. Full variable domain (rest looked up from reference TRBV5-1 and TRBJ2-6): KAGVTQTPRYLIKTRGQQVTLSCSPISGHRSVSWYQQTPGQGLQFLFEYFSETQRNKGNFPGRFSGRQFSNSRSEMNVSTLELGDSALYLCASSPTGAGANVLTFGAGSRLTVL.

V gene TRBV2 combines with J gene TRBJ2-3, with TRBD2 matching 13 bases. Losses at the gene ends were 4 bases for V and 4 bases for J; bases not matched to a gene: 11. The CDR3 is made up of 18 amino acids. The germline gives CDR1 SNHLY, CDR2 FYNNEI. CDR3 loop: CASSGTSGSIFGADTQYF. CDR3 coding DNA: TGTGCCAGCAGTGGGACTAGCGGGAGTATCTTCGGCGCAGATACGCAGTATTTT.

This chain connects TRBV30 to TRBJ1-1; D is possibly TRBD1 (5 bases). The CDR3 totals 11 residues. V gave up 2 bases and J gave up 7 bases, with 8 bases separating them. From germline, CDR1 is GTSNPN and CDR2 SVGIG (reference sequence). The CDR3 DNA follows: TGTGCCTGGAGTTTAGGGGTTGAAGCTTTCTTT. Residues: CAWSLGVEAFF.

V usage is TRBV4-1 and J usage is TRBJ2-7, with 14 bases aligning to TRBD2. With 3 bases clipped from V and 5 bases from J, the junction kept 9 bases outside the gene matches. There are 17 residues in the CDR3. Germline CDR1 and CDR2: MGHRA and YSYEKL. CDR3 bases: TGCGCCAGCAGCCATCCCGGGACTAGCGGGAGTTCCCACGAGCAGTACTTC. Translated: CASSHPGTSGSSHEQYF.

The chain employs TRBV6-6 and TRBJ2-1; 8 bases agree with TRBD2. From germline, CDR1 is MNHNY and CDR2 SVGAGI (reference sequence). The trim removed 4 bases at V and 15 bases at J, leaving 11 bases unmatched. CDR3 length equals 13 residues. For the CDR3, the DNA is TGTGCCAGCAGTTCGTCCGGGACTAGTGTCCCGTTCTTC. Protein sequence: CASSSSGTSVPFF.

This chain uses TRBV5-8 with TRBJ1-5, with 7 bases matching TRBD1. CDR1 and CDR2 (germline): SGHTS, YDEGEE. Unmatched junction bases numbered 17, after V lost 4 bases and J lost 7 bases. The CDR3 is 17 residues long. The CDR3 DNA is TGTGCCAGCAGCCTCGGACAGGTGACTGGGACGCGCCAGCCCCAGCATTTT. Translated, it gives CASSLGQVTGTRQPQHF.

The rearrangement links TRBV7-9 to TRBJ2-7; 9 bases are shared with TRBD1. Trimming cost V 5 bases and J 0 bases; bases outside gene matches: 11. CDR3 length equals 17 residues. CDR1 is SEHNR, CDR2 FQNEAQ, per germline (reference sequence). Here the CDR3 reads CASSPRGQGPRSYEQYF. The CDR3 DNA follows: TGTGCCAGCAGCCCCCGGGGACAGGGCCCACGCTCCTACGAGCAGTACTTC.

The chain combines TRBV4-2 with TRBJ2-5, with 16 bases identical to TRBD2. CDR1 and CDR2 from the germline V gene are LGHNA and YNFKEQ. With 0 bases clipped from V and 1 base from J, the junction kept 2 bases outside the gene matches. The CDR3 is 18 amino acids. DNA for the CDR3: TGTGCCAGCAGCCAAGATGGGACTAGCGGGGGGGCCCAAGAGACCCAGTACTTC. Residues: CASSQDGTSGGAQETQYF.

This clone appeared once. This chain joins TRBV18 and TRBJ2-7; TRBD1 is a possible D gene (5 bases). V lost 3 bases and J lost 6, with 12 bases in between. The CDR3 spans 13 residues. CDR1 is KGHSH, CDR2 LQKENI, per germline. CDR3 amino acids: CASSPDISGEQYF. The CDR3, as DNA: TGTGCCAGCTCACCGGACATCTCGGGCGAGCAGTACTTC.

The V gene is TRBV19, the J gene TRBJ1-1; 7 nucleotides align to TRBD1. The length of the CDR3 is 15 residues. The germline V gene has CDR1 LNHDA and CDR2 SQIVND (reference sequence). Trimming at V came to 6 bases and at J to 5 bases, leaving 12 bases not matched to a gene. CDR3 bases: TGTGCCAGTAGCCCAGGGACAGCTAGGATGACTGAAGCTTTCTTT. Its translation: CASSPGTARMTEAFF.

This chain links TRBV6-5 with TRBJ2-1; the match to TRBD2 covers 7 bases. Trimming removed 2 bases from V and 7 bases from J; junction bases left unmatched: 11. Germline loops: CDR1 MNHEY, CDR2 SVGAGI. This CDR3 is built from 16 residues. This chain's CDR3 is CASSYGGGSQHNEQFF. In nucleotides, the CDR3 is TGTGCCAGCAGTTACGGGGGGGGGTCACAGCATAATGAGCAGTTCTTC.

This clone was seen a single time. The rearrangement uses TRBV6-6 and TRBJ1-2; no clear D. The germline V and J ends were trimmed by 0 bases and 4 bases, with 12 bases remaining between them. The germline V gene encodes CDR1 MNHNY and CDR2 SVGAGI (reference sequence). CDR3 length: 15 amino acids. DNA for the CDR3: TGTGCCAGCAGTTACTCGAACTCCCCTTTCTATGGCTACACCTTC. Protein: CASSYSNSPFYGYTF.

The chain links TRBV19 to TRBJ1-3, with 7 bases matching TRBD1. J lost 0 bases, V lost 10 bases, and 9 bases had no gene match. In germline, CDR1 is LNHDA, CDR2 SQIVND (reference sequence). The CDR3 loop spans 15 amino acids. Here the CDR3 reads CATRQGGGSGNTIYF. The CDR3 nucleotides read TGTGCCACCAGACAGGGCGGCGGCTCTGGAAACACCATATATTTT.

The chain uses TRBV6-1 and TRBJ2-5, with D possibly being TRBD1 (5 bases). The CDR3 runs 15 residues. From germline, CDR1 is MNHNS and CDR2 SASEGT. V lost 1 base, J lost 4 bases, and 13 bases lay in between. CDR3 sequence reads: CASSEGKGIRETQYF. DNA for the CDR3: TGTGCCAGCAGTGAAGGGAAGGGGATCAGAGAGACCCAGTACTTC.

The chain employs TRBV7-6 and TRBJ2-7; 7 bases match TRBD2. CDR1 SGHVS and CDR2 FNYEAQ come from the germline V gene. The CDR3 loop spans 16 amino acids. With V trimmed by 5 bases and J by 4 bases, 14 bases remained unmatched. The CDR3: CASSPRLAPTSYEQYF. The CDR3 DNA reads TGTGCCAGCAGCCCCCGACTAGCCCCGACCTCTTACGAGCAGTACTTC.

The chain has TRBV19 and TRBJ1-4, with D unclear. Trimming shortened V by 7 bases and J by 3 bases, and 12 bases separated the two germline ends. The germline V gene encodes CDR1 LNHDA and CDR2 SQIVND (reference sequence). The CDR3 runs to 14 residues. The CDR3 DNA sequence: TGTGCCAGTAATTCGCCGGGATCTAATGAAAAACTGTTTTTT. Translated: CASNSPGSNEKLFF.

This clone came up a few times. CDR3 protein: CASSGTGTDTQYF. The CDR3 DNA sequence: TGTGCCAGCAGCGGTACAGGGACAGATACGCAGTATTTT. The chain employs TRBV5-4 and TRBJ2-3; TRBD1 might be the D (6 bases). Germline lookup yields CDR1 SGHNT and CDR2 YYREEE (reference sequence). V gave up 4 bases and J gave up 3 bases, with 9 bases separating them. CDR3 length: 13 residues.

The V and J genes are TRBV29-1 and TRBJ2-1, with 7 nucleotides matching TRBD1. The V segment lost 7 bases and the J segment 4 bases; nucleotides outside the gene matches: 4. CDR1 and CDR2 from the germline V gene are SQVTM and ANQGSEA. CDR3 length: 12 amino acids. The CDR3 DNA reads as TGCAGCGGAACACAGGGGTACAATGAGCAGTTCTTC. This translates into CSGTQGYNEQFF.

The gene calls are TRBV5-1 and TRBJ2-2; TRBD2 aligns across 8 bases. The germline V gene encodes CDR1 SGHRS and CDR2 YFSETQ. The ends lost 2 bases at V and 7 bases at J; junction bases unmatched: 7. The CDR3 is 15 amino acids. The CDR3 sequence is CASSFSGGIGGELFF. CDR3 nucleotide sequence: TGCGCCAGCAGCTTCAGCGGGGGTATTGGCGGGGAGCTGTTTTTT.

The chain is built from TRBV5-1 and TRBJ1-4; D might be TRBD1 (5 bases). Germline V gene lookup returns CDR1 SGHRS and CDR2 YFSETQ. The V end lost 4 bases, the J end lost 3 bases, and 16 bases lay between the germline ends. This CDR3 is 16 amino acids long. The CDR3 sequence: CASSLFGGGPNEKLFF. DNA for the CDR3: TGCGCCAGCAGCCTCTTTGGGGGAGGGCCTAATGAAAAACTGTTTTTT.

The rearrangement uses TRBV27 and TRBJ1-5, with a weak D call TRBD1 (6 bases). Germline V CDR1 and CDR2: MNHEY, SMNVEV (reference sequence). This CDR3 contains 15 residues. V was pared by 7 bases and J by 0 bases, with 13 bases between. CDR3 sequence (DNA): TGTGCCAGCAAACAGGGCCTATATAGCAATCAGCCCCAGCATTTT. Translating it yields CASKQGLYSNQPQHF.

The V call is TRBV27, the J call TRBJ2-7, with a tentative D call TRBD2 (5 bases). The V gene's germline CDR1 is MNHEY and CDR2 SMNVEV (reference sequence). This CDR3 spans 14 amino acids. Trimming took off 3 bases at V and 3 bases at J, with 12 bases between the two ends. The CDR3 coding sequence is TGTGCCAGCAGTTTCGGTCGGACTGTCTACGAGCAGTACTTC. Protein sequence: CASSFGRTVYEQYF.

J is TRBJ1-2 and V is TRBV2, with 7 bases identical to TRBD1. Germline values: CDR1 SNHLY, CDR2 FYNNEI. This CDR3 region has 15 residues. Trimming removed 1 base from V and 5 bases from J; junction bases left unmatched: 7. CDR3 sequence (DNA): TGTGCCAGCAGTGAAGGGGGGCGGGGACAGTATGGCTACACCTTC. Protein: CASSEGGRGQYGYTF.

The CDR3 loop is CASSEGGVSGYTF. As DNA, the CDR3 is TGTGCCAGCAGTGAAGGGGGAGTGAGTGGCTACACCTTC. This chain links TRBV6-1 with TRBJ1-2; D uncertain. Trimming pared 1 base from V and 7 bases from J, leaving 10 bases between. Germline V gene lookup returns CDR1 MNHNS and CDR2 SASEGT. The CDR3 has 13 residues.

Only a few counts were recorded for this clone. V and J are TRBV7-9 and TRBJ2-4, with 10 bases fitting TRBD1. CDR1 and CDR2 from the germline V gene are SEHNR and FQNEAQ (reference sequence). The CDR3 length is 14 residues. V was clipped by 5 bases and J by 6 bases; unmatched bases: 4. The CDR3, as DNA: TGTGCCAGCAGCGCAGGACAGGGGGGAAACATTCAGTACTTC. It encodes CASSAGQGGNIQYF.

The chain recombines TRBV7-9 with TRBJ1-4, with 7 bases identical to TRBD1. Germline lookup yields CDR1 SEHNR and CDR2 FQNEAQ (reference sequence). The J segment lost 5 bases and the V segment lost 5 bases, leaving 8 bases of the junction unmatched. The CDR3 has 15 residues. The CDR3 region has the DNA TGTGCCAGCAGCCCTGCGGGACAGAACAATGAAAAACTGTTTTTT. Its protein is CASSPAGQNNEKLFF.